This entry concerns a single TCR beta chain. The antigen this receptor binds is unknown. Base qualities are missing; no much larger clone stands one base away. These data are taken from a study of T-cell memory formation after mild COVID-19 (dated by TCRdb to about 2021). Regarding the complete study: TCR sequence clusters from the two donors were largely donor specific. In two donors, T-cell clones that expanded and contracted after mild COVID-19 were tracked by sequencing TCRalpha and TCRbeta repertoires over time. The cohort comprised two young, previously healthy adult volunteers, one female and one male. The study at large found these results: The study included only a couple of mild cases, and larger cohorts that include severe cases with pre-infection samples were judged to be necessary. Contracting CD4+ clones were found mainly in CM and EM memory subsets, while CD8+ clones were enriched in EMRA. The second-wave clones that peaked on day 37 were not confirmed to be SARS-CoV-2 specific. Some responding clones were detected in pre-infection memory, which suggested that pre-existing cross-reactive memory T cells had joined the SARS-CoV-2 response. From day 15 to 85, contracting clones showed balanced CD4/CD8 phenotypes, whereas a second wave of clones that expanded from day 15 to 37 leaned towards CD4+.

Ficoll-Paque density gradient centrifugation was the method used to isolate PBMCs. Germline trimming: 8 bases from V, 4 bases from J; junction bases outside gene matches: 9. The CDR3, cysteine through phenylalanine, is 15 amino acids long. Only the CDR3 portion is preserved as DNA: 45 bases, with reading frame beginning at the first base. CDR1 and CDR2 are drawn from the germline V gene (reference sequence): MNHNY, SVGAGI. For sequencing, an Illumina NovaSeq 6000 was employed. TCRalpha and TCRbeta cDNA libraries were constructed by 5'RACE with constant-segment primers, with sample barcodes and unique molecular identifiers being introduced. RNA was extracted from every sample with Trizol reagent. Amplification of the libraries took two PCR steps, and the second step added a second sample barcode plus Illumina TruSeq adapters. Sequencing of libraries was performed on an Illumina NovaSeq with 2 x 150 bp paired-end reads. Per the original workflow: Reads were demultiplexed and collapsed into UMI-guided consensus sequences with migec v1.2.7. Using mixcr v2.1.11, the UMI consensuses were aligned to TRA and TRB V and J templates and assembled into clonotypes. Expanded or contracted clonotypes were those called significant by both edgeR and NoisET, with noise models trained on biological replicates. For edgeR calls, the thresholds were a false discovery rate-adjusted p below 0.01 and a log2 fold-change of 1. As an exploratory analysis of dynamics, PCA with hierarchical clustering was applied to max-normalized trajectories of the 1000 most abundant clonotypes. Separately sequenced CD4+ and CD8+ repertoires were used to assign a CD4 or CD8 phenotype to each responding clone. The raw public data were reprocessed by TCRdb itself: fastp quality trimming at Q25, MiXCR clonotype calling, in-frame beta chains only. Here each entry gathers all rows of one CDR3 protein and keeps the most common genes and DNA. The V and J calls reflect TCRdb's pipeline rather than the authors' work. For this sample the table gives 400,000 or so distinct CDR3 sequences, of which around 20% were detected only once. 7.5% to 9.5% of the sample is taken by the ten largest.

This sequence was found in an adult woman who had mild COVID-19 (a few samples of this study predate the infection). The sample titles of this study are shuffled in the database, so cell type and time point are left out; the donor was told from shared clones. Sequencing was done on a sample of PBMCs or a T cell subset sorted from them (not recorded which). The chain couples TRBV6-6 to TRBJ2-1; 9 nucleotides in the junction match TRBD2. The CDR3 region: CASAAVAGVYNEQFF. The DNA reads TGTGCCAGCGCGGCGGTAGCGGGGGTGTACAATGAGCAGTTCTTC.